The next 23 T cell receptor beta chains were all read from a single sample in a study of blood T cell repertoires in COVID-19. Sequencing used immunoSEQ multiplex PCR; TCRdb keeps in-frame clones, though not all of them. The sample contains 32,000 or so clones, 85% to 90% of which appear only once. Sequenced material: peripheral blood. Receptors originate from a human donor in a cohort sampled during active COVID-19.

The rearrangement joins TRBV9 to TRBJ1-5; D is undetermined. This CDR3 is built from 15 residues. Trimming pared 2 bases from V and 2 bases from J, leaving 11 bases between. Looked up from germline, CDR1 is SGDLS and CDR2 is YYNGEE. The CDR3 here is CASSVLVIGNQPQHF. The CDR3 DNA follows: TGTGCCAGCAGCGTGTTAGTCATAGGCAATCAGCCCCAGCATTTT.

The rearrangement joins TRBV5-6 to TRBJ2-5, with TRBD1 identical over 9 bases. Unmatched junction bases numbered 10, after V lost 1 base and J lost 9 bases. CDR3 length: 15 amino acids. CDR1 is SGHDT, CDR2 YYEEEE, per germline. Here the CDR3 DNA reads TGTGCCAGCAGCTTGAGGACAGGGGAGCCCATGGCCCAGTACTTC. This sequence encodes CASSLRTGEPMAQYF. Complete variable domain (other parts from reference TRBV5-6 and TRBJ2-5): DAGVTQSPTHLIKTRGQQVTLRCSPKSGHDTVSWYQQALGQGPQFIFQYYEEEERQRGNFPDRFSGHQFPNYSSELNVNALLLGDSALYLCASSLRTGEPMAQYFGPGTRLLVL.

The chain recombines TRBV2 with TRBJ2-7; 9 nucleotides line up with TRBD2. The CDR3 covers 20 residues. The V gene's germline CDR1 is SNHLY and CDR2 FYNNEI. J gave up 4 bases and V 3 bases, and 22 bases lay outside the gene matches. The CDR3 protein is CASSDSRGRGLAGNLYEQYF. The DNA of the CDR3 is TGTGCCAGCAGTGACTCTCGGGGGCGGGGACTAGCAGGGAACTTATACGAGCAGTACTTC.

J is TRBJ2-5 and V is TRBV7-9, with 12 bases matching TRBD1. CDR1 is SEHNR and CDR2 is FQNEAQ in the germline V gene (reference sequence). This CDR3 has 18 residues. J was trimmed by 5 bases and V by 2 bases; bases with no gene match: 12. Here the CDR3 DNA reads TGTGCCAGCAGCTTAAAATTGGTCGGGACAGGGGGCGGTGAGACCCAGTACTTC. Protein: CASSLKLVGTGGGETQYF.

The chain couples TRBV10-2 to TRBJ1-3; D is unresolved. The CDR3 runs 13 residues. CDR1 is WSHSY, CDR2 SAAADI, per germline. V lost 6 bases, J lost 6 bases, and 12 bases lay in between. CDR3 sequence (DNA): TGCGCCAGCAGGGGAGAGTTGGTAAACACCATATATTTT. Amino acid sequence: CASRGELVNTIYF.

The CDR3 sequence is CASSPDRGLLNSPLHF. CDR3 bases: TGTGCCAGCAGTCCCGACAGGGGGTTACTTAATTCACCCCTCCACTTT. The rearrangement joins TRBV7-8 to TRBJ1-6; 9 bases are shared with TRBD1. The J segment lost 6 bases and the V segment lost 6 bases, leaving 9 bases of the junction unmatched. Germline V CDR1 and CDR2: SGHVS, FQNEAQ. The CDR3 extends over 16 amino acids.

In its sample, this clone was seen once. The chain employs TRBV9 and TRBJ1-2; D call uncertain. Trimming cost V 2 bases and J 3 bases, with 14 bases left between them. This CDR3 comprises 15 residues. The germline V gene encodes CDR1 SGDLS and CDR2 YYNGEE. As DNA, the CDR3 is TGTGCCAGCAGCGTGGACTTTGAGGGCTACTATGGCTACACCTTC. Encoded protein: CASSVDFEGYYGYTF.

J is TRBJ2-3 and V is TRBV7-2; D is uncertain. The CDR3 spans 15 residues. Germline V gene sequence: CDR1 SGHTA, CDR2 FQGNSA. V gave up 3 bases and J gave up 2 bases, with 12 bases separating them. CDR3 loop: CASSLDRGNTDTQYF. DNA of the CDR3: TGTGCCAGCAGCTTGGATCGCGGTAACACAGATACGCAGTATTTT.

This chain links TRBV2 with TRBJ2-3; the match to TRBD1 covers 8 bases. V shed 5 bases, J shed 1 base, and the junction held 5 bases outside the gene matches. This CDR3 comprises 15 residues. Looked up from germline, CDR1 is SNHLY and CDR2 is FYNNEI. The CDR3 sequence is CASSKDRGGTDTQYF. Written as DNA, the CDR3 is TGTGCCAGCAGTAAAGACAGGGGCGGCACAGATACGCAGTATTTT.

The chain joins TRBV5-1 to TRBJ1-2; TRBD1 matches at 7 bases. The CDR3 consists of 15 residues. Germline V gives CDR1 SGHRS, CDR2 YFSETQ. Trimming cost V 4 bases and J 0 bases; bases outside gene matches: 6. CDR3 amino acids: CASSVPDRPNYGYTF. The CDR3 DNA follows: TGCGCCAGCAGCGTCCCGGACAGGCCTAACTATGGCTACACCTTC.

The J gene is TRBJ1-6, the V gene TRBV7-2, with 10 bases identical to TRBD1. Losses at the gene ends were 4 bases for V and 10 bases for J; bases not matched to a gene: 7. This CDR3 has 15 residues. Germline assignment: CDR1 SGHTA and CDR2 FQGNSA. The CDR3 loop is CASSWGQGSGSPLHF. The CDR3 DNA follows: TGTGCCAGCAGCTGGGGACAGGGGTCTGGCTCACCCCTCCACTTT.

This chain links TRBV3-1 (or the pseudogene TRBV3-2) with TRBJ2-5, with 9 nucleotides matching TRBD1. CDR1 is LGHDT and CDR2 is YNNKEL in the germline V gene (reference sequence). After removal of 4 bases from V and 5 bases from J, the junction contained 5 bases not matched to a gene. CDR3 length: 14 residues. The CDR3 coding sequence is TGTGCCAGCAGCCCATGGACAGGGGTCGAGACCCAGTACTTC. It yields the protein CASSPWTGVETQYF.

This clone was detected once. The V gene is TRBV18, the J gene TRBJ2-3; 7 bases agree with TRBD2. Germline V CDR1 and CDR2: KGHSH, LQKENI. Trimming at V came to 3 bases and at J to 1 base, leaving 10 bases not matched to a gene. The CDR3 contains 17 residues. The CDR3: CASSPLPGGRGTDTQYF. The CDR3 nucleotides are TGTGCCAGCTCACCTCTCCCTGGCGGGAGAGGCACAGATACGCAGTATTTT.

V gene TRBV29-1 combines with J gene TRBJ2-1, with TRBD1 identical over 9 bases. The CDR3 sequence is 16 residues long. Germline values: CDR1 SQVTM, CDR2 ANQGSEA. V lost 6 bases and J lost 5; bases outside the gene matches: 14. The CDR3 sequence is CSVINSGQGFNNEQFF. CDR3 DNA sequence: TGCAGCGTGATCAATTCGGGACAGGGCTTTAACAATGAGCAGTTCTTC.

CDR3 in amino acids: CASSPAGTSGYTF. In DNA, the CDR3 is TGTGCCAGCAGCCCGGCAGGAACTTCGGGCTACACCTTC. The chain joins TRBV6-2 or TRBV6-3 to TRBJ1-2; D is uncertain. Trimming removed 6 bases at V and 8 bases at J, with 16 bases between. The CDR3 extends over 13 amino acids. CDR1 is MNHEY, CDR2 SVGEGT, per germline.

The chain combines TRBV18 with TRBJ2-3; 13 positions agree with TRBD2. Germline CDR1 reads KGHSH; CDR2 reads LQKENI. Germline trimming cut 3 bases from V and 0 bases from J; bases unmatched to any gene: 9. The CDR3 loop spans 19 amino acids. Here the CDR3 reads CASSPQRTSGSGSTDTQYF. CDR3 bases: TGTGCCAGCTCACCTCAGCGGACTAGCGGGAGTGGGAGCACAGATACGCAGTATTTT.

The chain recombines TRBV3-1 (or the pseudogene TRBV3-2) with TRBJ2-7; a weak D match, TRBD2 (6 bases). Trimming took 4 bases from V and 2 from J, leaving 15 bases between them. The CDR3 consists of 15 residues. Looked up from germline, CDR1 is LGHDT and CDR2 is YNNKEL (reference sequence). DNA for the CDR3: TGTGCCAGCAGCCCGCGGGGCGGGGCTACCTACGAGCAGTACTTC. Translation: CASSPRGGATYEQYF.

The CDR3 loop reads CASRLTGGTGAQYF. The CDR3 DNA reads as TGTGCCAGCAGGCTCACAGGGGGAACAGGGGCCCAGTACTTC. The J gene is TRBJ2-5, the V gene TRBV27, with 8 positions matching TRBD1. The CDR3 totals 14 residues. Germline trimming cut 6 bases from V and 9 bases from J; bases unmatched to any gene: 12. The germline CDR1 and CDR2 sequences are MNHEY and SMNVEV (reference sequence).

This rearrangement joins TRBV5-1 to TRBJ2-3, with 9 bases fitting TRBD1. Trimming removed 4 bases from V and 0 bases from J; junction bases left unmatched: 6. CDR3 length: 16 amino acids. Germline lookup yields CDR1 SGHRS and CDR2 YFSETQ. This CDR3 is CASSPAGTGSTDTQYF. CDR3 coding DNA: TGCGCCAGCAGCCCGGCGGGGACAGGGAGCACAGATACGCAGTATTTT.

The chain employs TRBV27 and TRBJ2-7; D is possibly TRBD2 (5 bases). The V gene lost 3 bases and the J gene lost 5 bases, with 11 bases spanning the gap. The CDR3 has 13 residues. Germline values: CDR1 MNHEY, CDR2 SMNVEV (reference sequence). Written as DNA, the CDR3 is TGTGCCAGCAGTTTTCTGGGTAGCGACGAGCAGTACTTC. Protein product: CASSFLGSDEQYF.

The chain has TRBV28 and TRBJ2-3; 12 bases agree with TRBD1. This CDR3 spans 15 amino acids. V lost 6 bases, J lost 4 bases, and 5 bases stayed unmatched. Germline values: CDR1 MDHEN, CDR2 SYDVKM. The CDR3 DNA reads TGTGCCAGCAGCCTCGGGACAGGGGGCTCAGATACGCAGTATTTT. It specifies CASSLGTGGSDTQYF. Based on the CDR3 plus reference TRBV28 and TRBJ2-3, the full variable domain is DVKVTQSSRYLVKRTGEKVFLECVQDMDHENMFWYRQDPGLGLRLIYFSYDVKMKEKGDIPEGYSVSREKKERFSLILESASTNQTSMYLCASSLGTGGSDTQYFGPGTRLTVL.

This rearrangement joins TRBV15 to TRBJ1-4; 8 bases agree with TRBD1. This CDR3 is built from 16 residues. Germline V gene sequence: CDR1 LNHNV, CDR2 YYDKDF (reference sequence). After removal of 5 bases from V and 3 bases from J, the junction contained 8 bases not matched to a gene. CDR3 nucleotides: TGTGCCACCAGCGTACGACAGGGGCGATCTAATGAAAAACTGTTTTTT. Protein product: CATSVRQGRSNEKLFF.

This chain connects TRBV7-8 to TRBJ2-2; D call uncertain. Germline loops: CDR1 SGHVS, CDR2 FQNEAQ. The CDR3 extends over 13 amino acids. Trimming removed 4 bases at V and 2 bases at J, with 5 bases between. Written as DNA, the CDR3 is TGTGCCAGCAGCTCCTATAACACCGGGGAGCTGTTTTTT. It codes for CASSSYNTGELFF.